Listed here are 19 T cell receptor beta chains from one sample, sequenced in a study of OX40 agonist ivuxolimab in advanced cancers. Sequencing was performed with immunoSEQ multiplex PCR; in TCRdb, only in-frame clones are kept and a portion is missing. The sample shows 44,000 or so clones, about 85% of them seen only once. This specimen consisted of CD4+ or CD8+ T cells sorted from blood, obtained in a trial of the OX40 agonist ivuxolimab. These receptors came from an adult with an advanced solid tumor such as melanoma, head and neck, liver or kidney cancer.

V usage is TRBV6-6 and J usage is TRBJ1-6, with a tentative D call TRBD1 (6 bases). The ends were cut back, 10 bases at V and 0 bases at J, with 13 bases in the middle. Germline CDR1 is MNHNY and CDR2 is SVGAGI (reference sequence). CDR3 size: 15 residues. DNA of the CDR3: TGTGCCACCCAAACGGACAGCTCCTATAATTCACCCCTCCACTTT. Translated: CATQTDSSYNSPLHF.

The chain combines TRBV11-2 with TRBJ2-2; D possibly corresponds to TRBD2 (5 bases). This CDR3 contains 17 residues. CDR1 SGHAT and CDR2 FQNNGV come from the germline V gene. Trimming shortened V by 1 base and J by 7 bases, and 19 bases separated the two germline ends. In nucleotides, the CDR3 is TGTGCCAGCAGCTTAGGCTCGAGGTCGCTAGCAGACGGGGAGCTGTTTTTT. Its protein product is CASSLGSRSLADGELFF.

V is TRBV2 and J is TRBJ2-3; D is undetermined. Trimming stripped 2 bases from V and 4 bases from J, with 10 bases between. The CDR3 is 14 residues long. Germline V gene lookup returns CDR1 SNHLY and CDR2 FYNNEI. This CDR3 reads CASSELSLADTQYF. In nucleotides, the CDR3 is TGTGCCAGCAGTGAACTAAGTCTCGCAGATACGCAGTATTTT.

J is TRBJ1-2 and V is TRBV2, with 9 bases lining up with TRBD1. This CDR3 spans 12 amino acids. Trimming took 7 bases from V and 4 from J; bases not matched to a gene: 1. Germline CDR1 reads SNHLY; CDR2 reads FYNNEI. The CDR3 spells CASMTGGYGYTF. The CDR3 DNA reads TGTGCCAGCATGACAGGGGGCTATGGCTACACCTTC.

The genes are TRBV11-2 and TRBJ1-1, with D hard to call. Germline assignment: CDR1 SGHAT and CDR2 FQNNGV. Trimming removed 3 bases from V and 0 bases from J, with 5 bases in between. This CDR3 contains 13 residues. The CDR3 nucleotides read TGTGCCAGCAGCTTGAGGCTGAACACTGAAGCTTTCTTT. Residues: CASSLRLNTEAFF.

A few counts support this clone. CDR3 sequence reads: CASSTGQGRYQPQHF. CDR3 in DNA: TGTGCCAGCAGCACCGGACAGGGGCGATATCAGCCCCAGCATTTT. This chain joins TRBV7-2 and TRBJ1-5, with 9 bases lining up with TRBD1. Germline-derived CDR1 and CDR2 are SGHTA and FQGNSA. J gave up 5 bases and V 5 bases, and 7 bases lay outside the gene matches. CDR3 length equals 15 residues.

The chain uses TRBV13 and TRBJ1-1, with D possibly TRBD1 on 6 matching bases. The CDR3 sequence is 14 residues long. Germline V lookup: CDR1 PRHDT, CDR2 FYEKMQ (reference sequence). Trimming pared 5 bases from V and 5 bases from J, leaving 15 bases between. The CDR3 region is CASSPQGLTTEAFF. The CDR3 coding sequence is TGTGCCAGCAGCCCACAGGGATTAACGACTGAAGCTTTCTTT.

CDR3 loop: CASSPGQGAGEQFF. CDR3 bases: TGCGCCAGCAGCCCTGGACAGGGGGCTGGTGAGCAGTTCTTC. This chain links TRBV5-1 with TRBJ2-1, with 11 bases aligning to TRBD1. Germline V CDR1 and CDR2: SGHRS, YFSETQ. With 4 bases clipped from V and 9 bases from J, the junction kept 6 bases outside the gene matches. The CDR3 loop spans 14 amino acids. Full variable domain (remainder filled in from reference TRBV5-1 and TRBJ2-1): KAGVTQTPRYLIKTRGQQVTLSCSPISGHRSVSWYQQTPGQGLQFLFEYFSETQRNKGNFPGRFSGRQFSNSRSEMNVSTLELGDSALYLCASSPGQGAGEQFFGPGTRLTVL.

The CDR3, as DNA: TGTGCCAGCAGCGGTGGCAGCCGTGAAGCTTTCTTT. This gives the protein CASSGGSREAFF. The genes are TRBV9 and TRBJ1-1, with unresolved D. The CDR3 spans 12 residues. Trimming pared 3 bases from V and 7 bases from J, leaving 10 bases between. Germline V gives CDR1 SGDLS, CDR2 YYNGEE.

The rearrangement joins TRBV28 to TRBJ2-7; D is possibly TRBD2 (6 bases). This CDR3 has 16 residues. Trimming cost V 6 bases and J 0 bases, with 18 bases left between them. Looked up from germline, CDR1 is MDHEN and CDR2 is SYDVKM. CDR3 DNA sequence: TGTGCCAGCAGGACCCGGGGTAGCGGACTCTCCTACGAGCAGTACTTC. The encoded protein is CASRTRGSGLSYEQYF.

This chain links TRBV19 with TRBJ2-3, with TRBD1 identical over 9 bases. Germline CDR1 and CDR2: LNHDA and SQIVND (reference sequence). Trimming at V came to 5 bases and at J to 5 bases, leaving 11 bases not matched to a gene. This CDR3 is 16 amino acids long. DNA for the CDR3: TGTGCCAGTAGTCCGATATTACAGGGGGCTGGAGATACGCAGTATTTT. Translation gives CASSPILQGAGDTQYF.

The gene calls are TRBV7-2 and TRBJ1-1; D may be TRBD1 (6 bases). Trimming cost V 1 base and J 4 bases, with 13 bases left between them. The CDR3 is 15 residues long. CDR1 is SGHTA, CDR2 FQGNSA, per germline. The CDR3 here is CASSLVFSGVTEAFF. In DNA form, the CDR3 reads TGTGCCAGCAGCTTAGTCTTCTCAGGGGTCACTGAAGCTTTCTTT.

The V and J genes are TRBV11-2 and TRBJ2-7; D is undetermined. Germline assignment: CDR1 SGHAT and CDR2 FQNNGV. V lost 5 bases to trimming and J lost 7 bases, with 15 bases between them. This CDR3 region has 13 residues. The CDR3 coding sequence is TGTGCCAGCAGCCCCTCACCTTTCAGGGAGCAGTACTTC. It specifies CASSPSPFREQYF.

The chain carries TRBV5-1 and TRBJ1-6, with D tentatively TRBD1 (6 bases). V was cut by 2 bases and J by 5 bases, with 11 bases left in between. CDR1 and CDR2 from the germline V gene are SGHRS and YFSETQ. There are 15 residues in the CDR3. The CDR3 coding sequence is TGCGCCAGCAGCTTTGGGGGGGCGAATAATTCACCCCTCCACTTT. It yields the protein CASSFGGANNSPLHF.

This clone was seen only a few times. This chain connects TRBV29-1 to TRBJ2-5; D remains ambiguous. The CDR3 has 14 amino acids. The V and J ends lost 5 bases and 4 bases respectively, with 17 bases between them. Looked up from germline, CDR1 is SQVTM and CDR2 is ANQGSEA. CDR3: CSVSGPAKVETQYF. The CDR3, as DNA: TGCAGCGTTTCTGGACCGGCTAAGGTAGAGACCCAGTACTTC.

The gene calls are TRBV9 and TRBJ2-1, with 8 bases matching TRBD2. With V trimmed by 3 bases and J by 8 bases, 7 bases remained unmatched. The CDR3 covers 14 residues. From germline, CDR1 is SGDLS and CDR2 YYNGEE. CDR3 in amino acids: CASSAKAGVDEQFF. The CDR3 DNA is TGTGCCAGCAGCGCTAAAGCGGGAGTGGATGAGCAGTTCTTC.

The chain uses TRBV29-1 and TRBJ2-7; the match to TRBD2 covers 14 bases. The CDR3 runs to 16 residues. The germline V gene encodes CDR1 SQVTM and CDR2 ANQGSEA. V lost 3 bases to trimming and J lost 5 bases; unmatched junction nucleotides: 9. The CDR3 DNA reads TGCAGCGTTGAGGGACTAGCGGGAGAGTTCACCGACGAGCAGTACTTC. Amino acids: CSVEGLAGEFTDEQYF.

The CDR3 spells CASSEGGEGSEKLFF. The CDR3 nucleotides are TGTGCCAGCAGTGAAGGAGGGGAAGGTAGTGAAAAACTGTTTTTT. The chain recombines TRBV6-1 with TRBJ1-4, with D possibly TRBD1 on 5 matching bases. Germline V lookup: CDR1 MNHNS, CDR2 SASEGT. The V end was cut by 1 base, the J end by 7 bases, with 13 bases between. CDR3 length: 15 amino acids.

The chain combines TRBV19 with TRBJ1-5, with a possible D match to TRBD1 (5 bases). Germline V gene sequence: CDR1 LNHDA, CDR2 SQIVND (reference sequence). The CDR3 loop spans 13 amino acids. V lost 1 base and J lost 8, with 9 bases in between. CDR3 protein: CASSIVPGKPQHF. Here the CDR3 DNA reads TGTGCCAGTAGTATAGTGCCAGGGAAGCCCCAGCATTTT.